This passage covers 10 T cell receptor beta chains from one sample sequenced in a study of T cells in Graves' hyperthyroidism and ophthalmopathy. TCR beta CDR3 region amplification was performed from RNA transcripts. RT-PCR in the first round (using the HTBI primer set) targeted the TCR CDR3. Each CDR3 protein gets one entry after TCRdb re-called the multiplex PCR reads with MiXCR. The table shows 90,000 to 120,000 distinct CDR3 sequences, with about 15% occurring only once. Input material: blood. The receptors originated from a woman between 45 and 65 years old with Graves' hyperthyroidism.

This clonotype was seen at least ten times. J is TRBJ2-2 and V is TRBV28; D may be TRBD1 or TRBD2 (7 bases each). CDR1 MDHEN and CDR2 SYDVKM come from the germline V gene. The CDR3 is 17 amino acids. Trimming shortened V by 8 bases and J by 4 bases, and 23 bases separated the two germline ends. CDR3 protein: CASSRMQGGGGTGELFF. The DNA for the CDR3 is TGTGCCAGCTCTCGCATGCAGGGGGGGGGTGGCACCGGGGAGCTGTTTTTT.

The chain employs TRBV3-1 and TRBJ1-2, with a tentative D call TRBD1 (5 bases). Per the germline V gene, CDR1 is LGHDT and CDR2 is YNNKEL (reference sequence). Trimming shortened V by 4 bases and J by 2 bases, and 14 bases separated the two germline ends. The CDR3 has 15 residues. The CDR3 DNA reads as TGTGCCAGCAGCCTCCGGGACCCCAGGAACTATGGCTACACCTTC. Its translation: CASSLRDPRNYGYTF.

This clonotype appeared many times. The CDR3: CASSYDSASYGYTF. CDR3 DNA: TGTGCCAGCAGTTATGACAGCGCAAGCTATGGCTACACCTTC. The genes are TRBV6-1 and TRBJ1-2; tentative D call: TRBD1 (5 bases). Germline CDR1 is MNHNS and CDR2 is SASEGT. The length of the CDR3 is 14 residues. V was pared by 5 bases and J by 4 bases, with 14 bases between.

To note about this clonotype: A read error may explain this, as a much larger clone is one base away. The chain joins TRBV7-2 to TRBJ2-1; tentatively, D is TRBD1 (6 bases). The CDR3 runs to 15 residues. Trimming took 5 bases from V and 9 from J, leaving 20 bases between them. The germline V gene has CDR1 SGHTA and CDR2 FQGNSA. The CDR3 sequence: CASSPRDKVNSEQFF. DNA of the CDR3: TGTGCCAGCAGCCCCCGGGACAAGGTTAACAGTGAGCAGTTCTTC.

V usage is TRBV12-3 or TRBV12-4 and J usage is TRBJ1-5, with 7 bases fitting TRBD1. CDR3 size: 14 residues. V dropped 5 bases and J dropped 4; count of bases not matched to a gene: 5. The CDR3 region has the DNA TGTGCCAGCAGTCTCATGGACAGGAATCAGCCCCAGCATTTT. Translating gives CASSLMDRNQPQHF.

The V call is TRBV20-1, the J call TRBJ2-7, with TRBD2 identical over 14 bases. J lost 5 bases, V lost 6 bases, and 12 bases had no gene match. There are 16 residues in the CDR3. CDR1 and CDR2 (germline): DFQATT, SNEGSKA (reference sequence). The CDR3 here is CSAPGTGTSGGNEQYV. CDR3 in DNA: TGCAGTGCCCCCGGGACCGGGACTAGCGGGGGTAACGAGCAGTACGTC.

This clonotype was seen ten or more times. The gene calls are TRBV9 and TRBJ2-5, with D unclear. The CDR3 totals 16 residues. With 0 bases removed from V and 2 bases from J, the gap between germline ends came to 14 bases. Germline V gene data show CDR1 as SGDLS and CDR2 as YYNGEE. CDR3 DNA sequence: TGTGCCAGCAGCGTAGGGAGCAATATTAATCAAGAGACCCAGTACTTC. This gives the protein CASSVGSNINQETQYF.

The V call is TRBV20-1, the J call TRBJ2-7; the D call may be TRBD1 or TRBD2 (5 bases each). This CDR3 is 14 amino acids long. In germline, CDR1 is DFQATT, CDR2 SNEGSKA (reference sequence). With 0 bases removed from V and 8 bases from J, the gap between germline ends came to 17 bases. In nucleotides, the CDR3 is TGCAGTGCTAGAGATGGTGGGGGTCGTTCCCAGCAGTACTTC. Translating gives CSARDGGGRSQQYF.

This clonotype turned up a few times. This sequence joins TRBV6-1 and TRBJ2-1, with D maybe TRBD2 (6 bases). The germline V gene has CDR1 MNHNS and CDR2 SASEGT. The CDR3 is 15 residues long. V dropped 6 bases and J dropped 2 bases, with 14 bases sitting between them. The DNA for the CDR3 is TGTGCCAGCAGGTCCAGCGGGCCCCCCTACAATGAGCAGTTCTTC. This translates into CASRSSGPPYNEQFF.

Only a few counts were recorded for this clonotype. The chain uses TRBV7-8 and TRBJ2-1; unclear D gene. Germline V gives CDR1 SGHVS, CDR2 FQNEAQ. The CDR3 has 13 amino acids. Trimming pared 1 base from V and 15 bases from J, leaving 16 bases between. CDR3 protein: CASSLGVDGVGFF. The CDR3 nucleotides read TGTGCCAGCAGCTTAGGGGTCGATGGGGTTGGGTTCTTC. Full variable domain (remainder filled in from reference TRBV7-8 and TRBJ2-1): GAGVSQSPRYKVAKRGQDVALRCDPISGHVSLFWYQQALGQGPEFLTYFQNEAQLDKSGLPSDRFFAERPEGSVSTLKIQRTQQEDSAVYLCASSLGVDGVGFFGPGTRLTVL.